The 19 T cell receptor beta chains below were found in one sample sequenced in a study of human T cells and chemical hapten exposure. One entry per CDR3 protein, called by TCRdb with MiXCR from the 5' RACE reads. The table has over 95,000 distinct CDR3 sequences, around 20% seen once; the top ten hold roughly 2.8%. Whole blood that had not been fractionated was the source of extracted total RNA. The source of these receptors is a human donor in good health.

The chain has TRBV2 and TRBJ2-1; no clear D. The CDR3 is 11 residues long. V was shortened by 3 bases and J by 7 bases, with 4 bases between the two germline ends. Germline CDR1 reads SNHLY; CDR2 reads FYNNEI. The CDR3 region has the DNA TGTGCCAGCAGTGATTGGAATGAGCAGTTCTTC. Translation: CASSDWNEQFF.

The CDR3 DNA reads as TGCAGTGCTAGTCGTGAGTGGGGCTACACCTTC. This gives the protein CSASREWGYTF. The chain combines TRBV20-1 with TRBJ1-2; D remains ambiguous. The V and J ends lost 3 bases and 8 bases respectively, with 10 bases between them. This CDR3 contains 11 residues. The germline V gene has CDR1 DFQATT and CDR2 SNEGSKA (reference sequence).

This clonotype was observed a handful of times. V usage is TRBV4-2 and J usage is TRBJ2-7; 13 bases fit TRBD2. The germline gives CDR1 LGHNA, CDR2 YNFKEQ. J lost 3 bases, V lost 4 bases, and 9 bases had no gene match. CDR3 size: 17 residues. In nucleotides, the CDR3 is TGTGCCAGCAGCCTAGAAGGGACTAGCGGGAACAACTACGAGCAGTACTTC. Translated, it gives CASSLEGTSGNNYEQYF.

The rearrangement links TRBV3-1 to TRBJ1-6; 7 nucleotides align to TRBD1. This CDR3 contains 14 residues. J gave up 6 bases and V 3 bases, and 2 bases lay outside the gene matches. Per germline, CDR1 LGHDT and CDR2 YNNKEL (reference sequence). The chain's CDR3 is CASSHGQANSPLHF. CDR3 bases: TGTGCCAGCAGCCACGGACAGGCTAATTCACCCCTCCACTTT.

The J gene is TRBJ1-1, the V gene TRBV4-1; no clear D gene. Germline lookup yields CDR1 MGHRA and CDR2 YSYEKL. Trimming left V 4 bases short and J 0 bases short, with 15 bases between. The CDR3 loop spans 16 amino acids. The CDR3, as DNA: TGCGCCAGCAGCCCGCAAAGTGGAGGCATGAACACTGAAGCTTTCTTT. The encoded protein is CASSPQSGGMNTEAFF.

The chain is built from TRBV29-1 and TRBJ2-1, with unresolved D. The CDR3 spans 14 residues. V lost 4 bases and J 5 bases, leaving 15 bases between the germline ends. CDR1 is SQVTM, CDR2 ANQGSEA, per germline. Here the CDR3 reads CSVVEDHHNNEQFF. The CDR3 DNA reads as TGCAGCGTTGTCGAGGACCACCATAACAATGAGCAGTTCTTC.

The CDR3 bases are TGTGCCAGCAGTTACTCCTCAGCTCTATGGGAGCAGTACTTC. Protein product: CASSYSSALWEQYF. The rearrangement links TRBV6-5 to TRBJ2-7, with D hard to call. Germline CDR1 reads MNHEY; CDR2 reads SVGAGI. V dropped 0 bases and J dropped 7 bases, with 13 bases sitting between them. The CDR3 is 14 residues long.

There are a few counts of this clonotype. The rearrangement links TRBV7-9 to TRBJ2-7, with D unclear. Germline V lookup: CDR1 SEHNR, CDR2 FQNEAQ (reference sequence). The CDR3 has 16 residues. V was shortened by 0 bases and J by 3 bases, with 15 bases between the two germline ends. The CDR3 DNA sequence: TGTGCCAGCAGCTTAGCGGGCAGGAGCCTGAGCTACGAGCAGTACTTC. It is translated as CASSLAGRSLSYEQYF.

This clonotype was counted a few times. The gene calls are TRBV5-1 and TRBJ2-7; the match to TRBD2 covers 10 bases. This CDR3 has 16 amino acids. V lost 4 bases and J lost 2; bases outside the gene matches: 9. Germline V lookup: CDR1 SGHRS, CDR2 YFSETQ. This chain's CDR3 is CASSPEGAGGPYEQYF. The CDR3 coding sequence is TGCGCCAGCAGCCCAGAGGGAGCGGGAGGGCCCTACGAGCAGTACTTC.

This clonotype came up a few times. The chain employs TRBV28 and TRBJ1-2; D is undetermined. There are 13 residues in the CDR3. CDR1 is MDHEN, CDR2 SYDVKM, per germline. The V end was cut by 5 bases, the J end by 7 bases, with 14 bases between. The CDR3 DNA reads as TGTGCCAGCAGTCCAACACGACCGGGTGGCTACACCTTC. This translates into CASSPTRPGGYTF.

The rearrangement uses TRBV5-1 and TRBJ1-5, with 12 bases identical to TRBD1. V lost 4 bases and J lost 7; bases outside the gene matches: 6. CDR1 SGHRS and CDR2 YFSETQ come from the germline V gene. The CDR3 runs 15 residues. This CDR3 reads CASSVGQGAGQPQHF. The CDR3 coding sequence is TGCGCCAGCAGCGTGGGACAGGGGGCTGGACAGCCCCAGCATTTT.

The chain is built from TRBV9 and TRBJ2-3; D may be TRBD1 or TRBD2 (5 bases each). The CDR3 spans 15 residues. Germline assignment: CDR1 SGDLS and CDR2 YYNGEE. The V gene lost 4 bases and the J gene lost 2 bases, with 14 bases spanning the gap. The CDR3 reads CASSRGVSPTDTQYF. CDR3 bases: TGTGCCAGCAGCAGAGGGGTTTCTCCCACAGATACGCAGTATTTT.

In this sample, this clonotype turned up many times. The chain carries TRBV12-3 or TRBV12-4 and TRBJ1-3; D unresolved. Trimming removed 5 bases at V and 4 bases at J, with 12 bases between. This CDR3 is built from 14 residues. CDR3 nucleotides: TGTGCCAGCAGTCCGTTTGGGGTCGGAAACACCATATATTTT. This translates into CASSPFGVGNTIYF.

The chain links TRBV28 to TRBJ2-3, with 11 bases that match TRBD2. V shed 3 bases and J 0 bases; nucleotides not matched to a gene: 8. CDR1 and CDR2 (germline): MDHEN, SYDVKM. This CDR3 comprises 18 residues. CDR3 in DNA: TGTGCCAGCAGTTTTGGCCTAGCGGGAGGTGACAGCACAGATACGCAGTATTTT. Its protein is CASSFGLAGGDSTDTQYF.

This clonotype was found a few times. The rearrangement links TRBV4-1 to TRBJ2-3; D call uncertain. The germline CDR1 and CDR2 sequences are MGHRA and YSYEKL. This CDR3 has 18 amino acids. Trimming took off 3 bases at V and 0 bases at J, with 19 bases between the two ends. CDR3 DNA sequence: TGCGCCAGCAGCCATTTCTCCGGGCCTTTCTTTAGCACAGATACGCAGTATTTT. Amino acid sequence: CASSHFSGPFFSTDTQYF.

This clonotype has only a few counts. This chain links TRBV7-9 with TRBJ2-7; 8 bases align to TRBD1. The junction had 5 bases not matched to a gene; V was cut back by 8 bases and J by 2 bases. The germline V gene encodes CDR1 SEHNR and CDR2 FQNEAQ (reference sequence). The CDR3 covers 13 residues. For the CDR3, the DNA is TGTGCCAGCCGCAGACAGGGGACCTACGAGCAGTACTTC. Amino acids: CASRRQGTYEQYF. The full variable domain, its missing parts supplied by reference TRBV7-9 and TRBJ2-7, is DTGVSQNPRHKITKRGQNVTFRCDPISEHNRLYWYRQTLGQGPEFLTYFQNEAQLEKSRLLSDRFSAERPKGSFSTLEIQRTEQGDSAMYLCASRRQGTYEQYFGPGTRLTVT.

This clonotype was detected a few times. The chain employs TRBV5-5 and TRBJ2-7, with D unresolved. Trimming left V 6 bases short and J 2 bases short, with 12 bases between. Germline loops: CDR1 SGHKS, CDR2 YYEKEE (reference sequence). The CDR3 extends over 13 amino acids. CDR3: CASTGASPYEQYF. CDR3 coding DNA: TGTGCCAGCACCGGAGCGAGCCCCTACGAGCAGTACTTC.

A few counts support this clonotype. The chain combines TRBV6-5 with TRBJ2-3; possible D gene TRBD1, 6 bases. In germline, CDR1 is MNHEY, CDR2 SVGAGI. CDR3 length: 17 residues. With 6 bases removed from V and 2 bases from J, the gap between germline ends came to 21 bases. The CDR3 nucleotides are TGTGCCAGCAGAGATGACAGGTCGCGCGCCTACACAGATACGCAGTATTTT. The encoded protein is CASRDDRSRAYTDTQYF.

This chain joins TRBV3-1 and TRBJ1-5, with D possibly TRBD1 on 6 matching bases. Germline V gives CDR1 LGHDT, CDR2 YNNKEL (reference sequence). The CDR3 loop spans 17 amino acids. V lost 4 bases and J 9 bases, leaving 25 bases between the germline ends. The CDR3 nucleotides are TGTGCCAGCAGCCCCTCCCCTAAGACAGGCCCCGGGCGGCCCCAGCATTTT. The encoded protein is CASSPSPKTGPGRPQHF.